This note documents a single TCR beta chain sequence. This clone was seen a single time. There is no known antigen for this receptor. No much larger clone exists at a distance of one base, and base qualities are not known. The protocol used for the library was the immunoSEQ multiplex PCR assay. In the original analysis: A statistical classification framework was built to diagnose cytomegalovirus status from the catalog of TCR beta chain sequences. TCRdb provides this immuneACCESS table in a form limited to in-frame rearrangements. Some clones are lacking; in checked studies, under half of them reflect an unresolved V gene, and why the rest are absent is not known. The D gene and trimming were derived from the DNA, and the V and J assignments and clone size from that table. This sample comprises 150,000 to 200,000 clones, 80% to 90% of them detected only once. The ten top clones hold approximately 1.5% of the sample.

This entry belongs to a study of cytomegalovirus exposure and HLA in healthy donors (dated by TCRdb to 2016 to 2017). Regarding the study in general: According to a later analysis, the roughly 120 validation repertoires were produced on the same platform as the roughly 700 repertoires of the first cohort. The aim of the study was to test whether cataloging public T cell receptors could identify signatures of past pathogen exposure. Along with the roughly 670-subject first cohort, a separate validation cohort of over a hundred different subjects was used. High-throughput TCR immunosequencing, statistical association of individual TCRs with disease status, and machine learning were combined to predict cytomegalovirus infection status.

The CDR3 has 15 amino acids, counting the end cysteine and phenylalanine. The kept DNA is CDR3 alone, 45 bases in frame from the first base. CDR1 and CDR2 were assigned from the germline V gene as MNHEY and SVGAGI. At the junction V is shortened by 5 bases and J by 10 bases, with 20 bases in between. Study-level results and caveats: A later analysis had no HLA typing for the validation cohort, so co-occurrence there was scored across all 130 or so repertoires. Most TCR sequences were observed very rarely across donors, whereas some public TCRs were present in many individuals. The classifier was reported to diagnose cytomegalovirus status with high specificity and sensitivity in both the original cohort and the validation cohort. In the study, some 160 TCR beta chains were listed as associated with cytomegalovirus. Three of the identified cytomegalovirus-associated TCR beta chains were confirmed in vitro to be specific for cytomegalovirus antigens. In a later analysis, TCRs clustered in the first cohort were found to also tend to co-occur in the approximately 120 validation repertoires, with 94% of cluster scores above 0. According to the authors, the approach could potentially be generalized to other disease states and immunological phenotypes.

The donors were included in the validation cohort of roughly 120 subjects, a group kept apart from the approximately 700-subject first cohort. The rearranged segments are TRBV6-5 and TRBJ1-4; TRBD1 is possibly the D segment (6 matching bases). The sequenced sample was PBMCs. The TCR was taken from a woman in her thirties in good health and CMV-seronegative. In nucleotides, the sequence is TGTGCCAGCAGTACCAGCGGCGGGGGCGAGGGAAAACTGTTTTTT. This gives the protein CASSTSGGGEGKLFF.